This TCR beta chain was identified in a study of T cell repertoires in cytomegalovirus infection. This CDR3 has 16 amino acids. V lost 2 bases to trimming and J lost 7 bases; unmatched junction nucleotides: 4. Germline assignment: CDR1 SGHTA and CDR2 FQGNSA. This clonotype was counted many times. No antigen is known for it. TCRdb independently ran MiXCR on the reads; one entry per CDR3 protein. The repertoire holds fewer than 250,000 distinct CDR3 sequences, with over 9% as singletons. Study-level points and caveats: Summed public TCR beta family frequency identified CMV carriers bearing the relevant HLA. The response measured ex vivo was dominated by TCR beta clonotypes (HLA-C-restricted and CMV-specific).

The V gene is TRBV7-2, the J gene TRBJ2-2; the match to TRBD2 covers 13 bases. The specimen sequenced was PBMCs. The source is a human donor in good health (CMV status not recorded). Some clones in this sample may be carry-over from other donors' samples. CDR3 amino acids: CASSLRLAGGIGELFF. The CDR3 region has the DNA TGTGCCAGCAGCTTAAGACTAGCGGGGGGTATCGGGGAGCTGTTTTTT. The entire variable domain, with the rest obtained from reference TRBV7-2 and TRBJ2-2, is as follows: GAGVSQSPSNKVTEKGKDVELRCDPISGHTALYWYRQSLGQGLEFLIYFQGNSAPDKSGLPSDRFSAERTGGSVSTLTIQRTQQEDSAVYLCASSLRLAGGIGELFFGEGSRLTVL.